This is a list of T cell receptor beta chains from one sample in a study of human CD8 memory T cell subsets. TCRdb re-called the 5' RACE reads and catalogs CDR3 proteins one per entry, DNA excluded. Its table records roughly 12,000 distinct CDR3 sequences. Source material: CD8+ T cells from PBMCs. These receptor sequences come from a human donor in good health. The CDR3 runs from the conserved cysteine through the conserved F or W. Clone size appears in some rows only: once, few, many, or a class for an expanded clone.

clone size: NA; J gene: TRBJ1-5; V gene: TRBV27; CDR3 length: 15; CDR3 protein: CASSLSVGFTSPSIF
clone size: medium-sized; J gene: TRBJ2-1; V gene: TRBV20-1; CDR3 length: 14; CDR3 protein: CSARDMQGSDEQFF
clone size: NA; J gene: TRBJ1-2; V gene: TRBV7-9; CDR3 length: 13; CDR3 protein: CASSLGPGEGYTF
clone size: NA; J gene: TRBJ2-3; V gene: TRBV24-1; CDR3 length: 14; CDR3 protein: CATSDFATGNTQYF
clone size: NA; J gene: TRBJ2-1; V gene: TRBV27; CDR3 length: 15; CDR3 protein: CASSLEAGGPNEQFF
clone size: NA; J gene: TRBJ2-7; V gene: TRBV4-3; CDR3 length: 16; CDR3 protein: CASSQDLVQGGSEQYF
clone size: NA; J gene: TRBJ2-1; V gene: TRBV12-5; CDR3 length: 17; CDR3 protein: CASGLVQETSHYNEQFF
clone size: NA; J gene: TRBJ2-5; V gene: TRBV6-5; CDR3 length: 13; CDR3 protein: CASNPQGGETQYF
clone size: NA; J gene: TRBJ2-3; V gene: TRBV11-2; CDR3 length: 14; CDR3 protein: CASSLVGGGDTQYF
clone size: NA; J gene: TRBJ2-7; V gene: TRBV4-1; CDR3 length: 15; CDR3 protein: CASSQVMGLVYEQYF
clone size: large; J gene: TRBJ2-1; V gene: TRBV29-1; CDR3 length: 17; CDR3 protein: CSTRPRQDLTSGNEQFF
clone size: medium-sized; J gene: TRBJ2-3; V gene: TRBV28; CDR3 length: 14; CDR3 protein: CASSEDAGGDTQYF
clone size: NA; J gene: TRBJ2-5; V gene: TRBV7-2; CDR3 length: 15; CDR3 protein: CASSLDHSGAVGQYF
clone size: NA; J gene: TRBJ1-2; V gene: TRBV12-3/TRBV12-4; CDR3 length: 15; CDR3 protein: CASSPLQGPNYGYTF
clone size: NA; J gene: TRBJ1-1; V gene: TRBV5-1; CDR3 length: 14; CDR3 protein: CASSLAQGSTEAFF